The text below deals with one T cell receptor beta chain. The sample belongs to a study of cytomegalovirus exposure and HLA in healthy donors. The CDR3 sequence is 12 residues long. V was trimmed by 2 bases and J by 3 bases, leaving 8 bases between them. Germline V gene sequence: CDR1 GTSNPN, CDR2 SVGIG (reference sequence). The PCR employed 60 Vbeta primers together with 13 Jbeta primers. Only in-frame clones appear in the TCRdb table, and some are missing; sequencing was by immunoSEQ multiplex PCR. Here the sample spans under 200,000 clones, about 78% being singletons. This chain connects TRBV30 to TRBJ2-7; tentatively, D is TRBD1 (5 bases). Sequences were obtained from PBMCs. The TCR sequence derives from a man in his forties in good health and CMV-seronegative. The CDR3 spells CAWSRQLYEQYF. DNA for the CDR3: TGTGCCTGGAGTCGACAGCTCTACGAGCAGTACTTC.